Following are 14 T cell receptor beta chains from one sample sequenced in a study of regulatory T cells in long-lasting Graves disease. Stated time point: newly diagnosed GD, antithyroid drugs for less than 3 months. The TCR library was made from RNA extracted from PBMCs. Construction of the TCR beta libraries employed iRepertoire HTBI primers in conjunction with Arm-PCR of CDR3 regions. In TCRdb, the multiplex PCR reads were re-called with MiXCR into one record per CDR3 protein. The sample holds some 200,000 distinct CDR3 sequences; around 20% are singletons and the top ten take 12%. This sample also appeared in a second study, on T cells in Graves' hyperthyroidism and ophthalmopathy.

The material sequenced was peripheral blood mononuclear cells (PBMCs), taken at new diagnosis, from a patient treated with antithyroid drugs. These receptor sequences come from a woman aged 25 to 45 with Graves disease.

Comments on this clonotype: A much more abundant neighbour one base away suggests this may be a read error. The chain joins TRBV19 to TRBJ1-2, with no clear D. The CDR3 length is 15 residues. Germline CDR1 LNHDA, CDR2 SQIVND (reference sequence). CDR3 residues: CASSIEGALNYGYAF. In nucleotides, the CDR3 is TGTGCCAGTAGTATAGAGGGCGCATTAAACTATGGCTACGCCTTC.

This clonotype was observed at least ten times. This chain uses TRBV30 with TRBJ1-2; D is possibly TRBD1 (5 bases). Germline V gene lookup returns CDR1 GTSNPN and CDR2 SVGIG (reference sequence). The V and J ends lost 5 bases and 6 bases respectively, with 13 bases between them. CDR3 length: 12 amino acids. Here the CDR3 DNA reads TGTGCCTGGTCCGGGCAGGGCCATGGCTACACCTTC. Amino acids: CAWSGQGHGYTF.

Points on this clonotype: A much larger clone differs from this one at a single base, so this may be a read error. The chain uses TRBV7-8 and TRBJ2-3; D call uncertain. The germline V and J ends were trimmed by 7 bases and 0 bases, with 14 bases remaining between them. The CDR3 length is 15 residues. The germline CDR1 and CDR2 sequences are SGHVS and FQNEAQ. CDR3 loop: CASTHPRTSTDTQYF. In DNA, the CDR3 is TGTGCCAGCACCCACCCAAGAACTAGCACAGATACGCAGTATTTT. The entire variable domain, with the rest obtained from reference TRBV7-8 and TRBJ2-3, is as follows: GAGVSQSPRYKVAKRGQDVALRCDPISGHVSLFWYQQALGQGPEFLTYFQNEAQLDKSGLPSDRFFAERPEGSVSTLKIQRTQQEDSAVYLCASTHPRTSTDTQYFGPGTRLTVL.

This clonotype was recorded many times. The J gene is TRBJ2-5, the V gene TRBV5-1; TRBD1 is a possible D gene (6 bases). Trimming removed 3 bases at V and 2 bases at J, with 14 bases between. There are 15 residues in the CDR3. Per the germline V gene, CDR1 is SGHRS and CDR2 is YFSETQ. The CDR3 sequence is CASSYTGHQQETQYF. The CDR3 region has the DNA TGCGCCAGCAGCTATACGGGACATCAACAAGAGACCCAGTACTTC.

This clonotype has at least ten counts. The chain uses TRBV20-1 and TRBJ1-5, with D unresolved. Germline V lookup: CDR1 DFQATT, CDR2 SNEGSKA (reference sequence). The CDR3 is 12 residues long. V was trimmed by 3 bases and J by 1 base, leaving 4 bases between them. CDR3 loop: CSASVSNQPQHF. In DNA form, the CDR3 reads TGCAGTGCTAGCGTCAGCAATCAGCCCCAGCATTTT.

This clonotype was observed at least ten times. CDR3 region: CSSRIGDYGYTF. The CDR3 DNA reads TGCAGCTCGCGAATAGGGGACTATGGCTACACCTTC. The chain links TRBV29-1 to TRBJ1-2; D may be TRBD1 (5 bases). Trimming took 8 bases from V and 3 from J, leaving 13 bases between them. The CDR3 length is 12 residues. Germline assignment: CDR1 SQVTM and CDR2 ANQGSEA.

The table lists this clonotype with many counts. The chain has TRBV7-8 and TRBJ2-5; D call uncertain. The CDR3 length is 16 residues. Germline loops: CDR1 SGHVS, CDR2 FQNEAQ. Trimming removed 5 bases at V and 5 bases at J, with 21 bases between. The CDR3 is CASSPQPNGVGETQYF. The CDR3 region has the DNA TGTGCCAGCAGCCCACAACCGAATGGGGTGGGGGAGACCCAGTACTTC.

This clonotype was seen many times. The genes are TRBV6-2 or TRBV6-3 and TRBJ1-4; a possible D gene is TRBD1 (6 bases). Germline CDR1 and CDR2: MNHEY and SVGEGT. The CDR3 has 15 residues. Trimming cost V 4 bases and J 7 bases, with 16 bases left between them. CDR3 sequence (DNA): TGTGCCAGCAGTTCCCCTTCAGGGGTAGGTGAAAAACTGTTTTTT. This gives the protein CASSSPSGVGEKLFF.

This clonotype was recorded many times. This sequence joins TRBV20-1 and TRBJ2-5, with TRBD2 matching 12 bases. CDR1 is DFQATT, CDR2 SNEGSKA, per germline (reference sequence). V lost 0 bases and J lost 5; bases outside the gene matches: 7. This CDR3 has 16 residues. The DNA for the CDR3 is TGCAGTGCTAGAGATCTAGCGGGAGGGCTTTTGGAGACCCAGTACTTC. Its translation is CSARDLAGGLLETQYF.

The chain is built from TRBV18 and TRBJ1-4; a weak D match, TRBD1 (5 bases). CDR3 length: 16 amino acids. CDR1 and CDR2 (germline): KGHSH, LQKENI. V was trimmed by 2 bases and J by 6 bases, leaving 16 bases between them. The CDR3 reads CASSPLGRGVDEKLFF. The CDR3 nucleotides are TGTGCCAGCTCACCATTGGGACGGGGCGTTGATGAAAAACTGTTTTTT.

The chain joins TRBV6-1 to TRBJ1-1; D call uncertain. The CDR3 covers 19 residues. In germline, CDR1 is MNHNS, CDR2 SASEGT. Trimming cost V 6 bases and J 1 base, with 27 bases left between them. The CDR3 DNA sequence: TGTGCCAGCAGACGACGGCCCGGGAGTCTAGGCAGGACGAACACTGAAGCTTTCTTT. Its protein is CASRRRPGSLGRTNTEAFF.

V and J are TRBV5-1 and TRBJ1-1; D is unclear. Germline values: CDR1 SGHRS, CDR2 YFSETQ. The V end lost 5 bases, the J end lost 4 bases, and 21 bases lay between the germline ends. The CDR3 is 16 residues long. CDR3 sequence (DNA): TGCGCCAGCAGGGAGGGTTCCGCGGGCGGCGGCACTGAAGCTTTCTTT. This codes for CASREGSAGGGTEAFF.

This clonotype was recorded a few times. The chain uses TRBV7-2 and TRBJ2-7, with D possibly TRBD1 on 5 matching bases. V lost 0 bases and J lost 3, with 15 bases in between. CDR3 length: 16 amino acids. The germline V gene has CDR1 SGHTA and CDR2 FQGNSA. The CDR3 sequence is CASSLAVGDNVYEQYF. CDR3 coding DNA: TGTGCCAGCAGCTTAGCCGTAGGGGATAATGTCTACGAGCAGTACTTC.

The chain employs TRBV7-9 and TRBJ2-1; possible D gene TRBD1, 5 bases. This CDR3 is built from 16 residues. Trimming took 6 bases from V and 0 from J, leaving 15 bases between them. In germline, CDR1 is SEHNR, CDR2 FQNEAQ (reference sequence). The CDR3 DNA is TGTGCCAGCAGTCAATGGGGCCGAAGCTCCTACAATGAGCAGTTCTTC. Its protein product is CASSQWGRSSYNEQFF.